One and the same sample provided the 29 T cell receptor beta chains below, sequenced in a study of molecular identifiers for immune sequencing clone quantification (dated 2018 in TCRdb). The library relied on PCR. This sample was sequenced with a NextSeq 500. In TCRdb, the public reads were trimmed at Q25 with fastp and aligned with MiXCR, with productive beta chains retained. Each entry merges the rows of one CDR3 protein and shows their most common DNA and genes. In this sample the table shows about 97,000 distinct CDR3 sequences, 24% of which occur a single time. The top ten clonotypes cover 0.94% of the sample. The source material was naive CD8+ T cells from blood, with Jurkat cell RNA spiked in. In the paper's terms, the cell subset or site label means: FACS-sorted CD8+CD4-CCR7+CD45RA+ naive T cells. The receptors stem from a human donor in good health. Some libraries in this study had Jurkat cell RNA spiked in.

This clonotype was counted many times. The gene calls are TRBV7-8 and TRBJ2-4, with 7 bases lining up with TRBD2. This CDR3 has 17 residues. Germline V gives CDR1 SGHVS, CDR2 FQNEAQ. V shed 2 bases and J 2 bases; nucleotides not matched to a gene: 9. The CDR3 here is CASSLLAGGVTKNIQYF. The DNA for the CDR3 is TGTGCCAGCAGCTTATTGGCTGGGGGGGTAACCAAAAACATTCAGTACTTC.

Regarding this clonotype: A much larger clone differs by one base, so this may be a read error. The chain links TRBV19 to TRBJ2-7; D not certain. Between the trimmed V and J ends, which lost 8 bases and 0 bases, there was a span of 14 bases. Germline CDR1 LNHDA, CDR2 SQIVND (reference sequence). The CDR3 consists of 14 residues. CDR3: CASGKASYSYEQYF. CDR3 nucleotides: TGTGCCAGTGGGAAGGCCTCTTACTCCTACGAGCAGTACTTC.

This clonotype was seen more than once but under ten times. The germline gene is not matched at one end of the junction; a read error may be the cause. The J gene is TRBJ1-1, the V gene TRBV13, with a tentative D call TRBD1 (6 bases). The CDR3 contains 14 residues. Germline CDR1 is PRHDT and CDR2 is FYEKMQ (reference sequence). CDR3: CASSSTGLNTGAFF. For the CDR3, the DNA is TGTGCCAGCAGCTCGACAGGACTGAACACTGGAGCTTTCTTT.

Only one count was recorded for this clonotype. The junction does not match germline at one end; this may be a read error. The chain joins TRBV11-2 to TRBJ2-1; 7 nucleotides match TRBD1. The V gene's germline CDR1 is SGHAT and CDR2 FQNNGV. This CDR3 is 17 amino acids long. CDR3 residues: CAGSPPRGQSPRNEQFF. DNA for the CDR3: TGTGCCGGCAGCCCCCCCCGGGGACAGAGCCCAAGGAATGAGCAGTTCTTC.

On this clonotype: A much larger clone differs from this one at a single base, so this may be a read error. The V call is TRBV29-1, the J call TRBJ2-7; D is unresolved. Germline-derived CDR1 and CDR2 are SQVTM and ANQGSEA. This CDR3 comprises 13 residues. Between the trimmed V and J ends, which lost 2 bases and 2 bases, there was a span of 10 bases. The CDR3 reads CSVEFGSPYEQYF. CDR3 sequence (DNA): TGCAGCGTTGAATTTGGGTCACCCTACGAGCAGTACTTC.

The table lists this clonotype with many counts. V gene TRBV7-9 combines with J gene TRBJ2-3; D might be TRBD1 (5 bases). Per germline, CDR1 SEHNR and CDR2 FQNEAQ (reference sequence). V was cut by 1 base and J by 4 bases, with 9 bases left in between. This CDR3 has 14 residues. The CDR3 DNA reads TGTGCCAGCAGCTTAGACCCAGGGCCAGATACGCAGTATTTT. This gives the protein CASSLDPGPDTQYF.

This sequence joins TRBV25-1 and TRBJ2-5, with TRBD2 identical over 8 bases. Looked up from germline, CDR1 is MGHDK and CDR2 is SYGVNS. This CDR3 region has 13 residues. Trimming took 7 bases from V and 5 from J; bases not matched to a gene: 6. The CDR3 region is CASMAGGEETQYF. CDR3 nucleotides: TGTGCCAGCATGGCGGGGGGTGAGGAGACCCAGTACTTC.

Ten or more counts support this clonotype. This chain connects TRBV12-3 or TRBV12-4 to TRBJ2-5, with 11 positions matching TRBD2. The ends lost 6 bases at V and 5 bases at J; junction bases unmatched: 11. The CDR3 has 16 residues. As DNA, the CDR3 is TGTGCCAGCAGGATACTCATAGCGGGGGGGCCGGAGACCCAGTACTTC. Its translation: CASRILIAGGPETQYF.

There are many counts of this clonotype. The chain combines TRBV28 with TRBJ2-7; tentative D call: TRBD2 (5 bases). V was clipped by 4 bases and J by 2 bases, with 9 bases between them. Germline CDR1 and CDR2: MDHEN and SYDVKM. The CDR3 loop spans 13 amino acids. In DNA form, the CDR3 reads TGTGCCAGCAGTTGGAGGTCCACCTACGAGCAGTACTTC. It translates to CASSWRSTYEQYF.

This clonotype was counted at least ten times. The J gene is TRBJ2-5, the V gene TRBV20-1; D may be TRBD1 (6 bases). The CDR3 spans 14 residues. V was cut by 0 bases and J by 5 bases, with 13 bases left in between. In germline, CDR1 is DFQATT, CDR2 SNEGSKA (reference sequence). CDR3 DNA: TGCAGTGCTAGAGATCAGACAGGTTGGGAGACCCAGTACTTC. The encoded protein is CSARDQTGWETQYF.

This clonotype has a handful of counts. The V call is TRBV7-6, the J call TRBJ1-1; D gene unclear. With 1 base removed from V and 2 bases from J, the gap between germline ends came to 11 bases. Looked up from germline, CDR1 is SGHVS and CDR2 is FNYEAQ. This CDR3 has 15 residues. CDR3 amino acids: CASSLGPGTNTEAFF. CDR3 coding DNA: TGTGCCAGCAGCTTAGGTCCAGGAACTAACACTGAAGCTTTCTTT.

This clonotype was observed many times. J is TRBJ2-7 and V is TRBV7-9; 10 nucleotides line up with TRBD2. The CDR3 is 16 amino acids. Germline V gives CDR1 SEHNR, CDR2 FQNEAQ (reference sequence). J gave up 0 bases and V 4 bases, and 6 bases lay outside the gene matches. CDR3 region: CASSSGLAPNSYEQYF. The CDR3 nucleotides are TGTGCCAGCAGCTCGGGACTAGCGCCGAACTCCTACGAGCAGTACTTC.

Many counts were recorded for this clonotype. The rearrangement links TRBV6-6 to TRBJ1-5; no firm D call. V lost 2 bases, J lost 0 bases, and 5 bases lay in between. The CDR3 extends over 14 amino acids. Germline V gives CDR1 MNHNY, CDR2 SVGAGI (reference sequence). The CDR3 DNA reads TGTGCCAGCAGTTACCCCGCTAGCAATCAGCCCCAGCATTTT. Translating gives CASSYPASNQPQHF.

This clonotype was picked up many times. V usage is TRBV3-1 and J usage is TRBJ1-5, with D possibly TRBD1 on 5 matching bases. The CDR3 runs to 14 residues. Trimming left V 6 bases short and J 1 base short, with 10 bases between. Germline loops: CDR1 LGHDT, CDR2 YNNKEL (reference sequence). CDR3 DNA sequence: TGTGCCAGCAGTCCCAGGGACAGCAATCAGCCCCAGCATTTT. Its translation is CASSPRDSNQPQHF. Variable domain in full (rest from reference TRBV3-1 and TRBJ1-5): DTAVSQTPKYLVTQMGNDKSIKCEQNLGHDTMYWYKQDSKKFLKIMFSYNNKELIINETVPNRFSPKSPDKAHLNLHINSLELGDSAVYFCASSPRDSNQPQHFGDGTRLSIL.

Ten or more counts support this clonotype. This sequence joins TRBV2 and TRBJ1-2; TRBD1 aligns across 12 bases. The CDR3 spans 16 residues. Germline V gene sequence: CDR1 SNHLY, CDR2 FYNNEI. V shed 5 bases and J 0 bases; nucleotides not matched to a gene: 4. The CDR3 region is CASSRDRGLSNYGYTF. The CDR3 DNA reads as TGTGCCAGCAGTAGGGACAGGGGGCTTTCTAACTATGGCTACACCTTC. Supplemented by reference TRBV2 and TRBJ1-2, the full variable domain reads EPEVTQTPSHQVTQMGQEVILRCVPISNHLYFYWYRQILGQKVEFLVSFYNNEISEKSEIFDDQFSVERPDGSNFTLKIRSTKLEDSAMYFCASSRDRGLSNYGYTFGSGTRLTVV.

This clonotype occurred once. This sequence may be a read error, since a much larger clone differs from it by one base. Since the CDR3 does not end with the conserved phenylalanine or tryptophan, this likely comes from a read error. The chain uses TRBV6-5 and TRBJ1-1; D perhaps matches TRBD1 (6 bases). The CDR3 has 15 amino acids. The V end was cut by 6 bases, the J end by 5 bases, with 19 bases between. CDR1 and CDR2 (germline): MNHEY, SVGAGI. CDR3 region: CASRRTPGQQTEAFL. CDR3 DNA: TGTGCCAGCAGAAGAACACCGGGACAACAAACTGAAGCTTTCCTT.

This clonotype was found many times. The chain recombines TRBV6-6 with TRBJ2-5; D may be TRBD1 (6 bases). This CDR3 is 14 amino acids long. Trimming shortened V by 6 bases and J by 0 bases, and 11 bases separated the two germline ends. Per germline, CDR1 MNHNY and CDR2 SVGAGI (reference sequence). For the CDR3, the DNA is TGTGCCAGCAGCCCAGGGGCGTACCAAGAGACCCAGTACTTC. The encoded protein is CASSPGAYQETQYF.

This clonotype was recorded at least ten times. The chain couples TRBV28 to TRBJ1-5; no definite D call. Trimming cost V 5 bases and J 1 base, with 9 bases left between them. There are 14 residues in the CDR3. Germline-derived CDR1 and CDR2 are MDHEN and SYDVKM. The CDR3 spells CASSATGSNQPQHF. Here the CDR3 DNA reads TGTGCCAGCAGTGCCACGGGGAGCAATCAGCCCCAGCATTTT. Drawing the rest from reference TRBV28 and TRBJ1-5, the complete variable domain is DVKVTQSSRYLVKRTGEKVFLECVQDMDHENMFWYRQDPGLGLRLIYFSYDVKMKEKGDIPEGYSVSREKKERFSLILESASTNQTSMYLCASSATGSNQPQHFGDGTRLSIL.

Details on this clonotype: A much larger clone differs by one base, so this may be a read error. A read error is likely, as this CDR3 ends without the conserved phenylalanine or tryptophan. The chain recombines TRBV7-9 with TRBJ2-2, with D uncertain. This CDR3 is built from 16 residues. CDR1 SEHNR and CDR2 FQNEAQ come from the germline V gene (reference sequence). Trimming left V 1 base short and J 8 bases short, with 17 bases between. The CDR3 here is CASSLDRARYQGELFL. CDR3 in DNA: TGTGCCAGCAGCTTAGACCGGGCCCGATATCAGGGGGAGCTGTTTCTT.

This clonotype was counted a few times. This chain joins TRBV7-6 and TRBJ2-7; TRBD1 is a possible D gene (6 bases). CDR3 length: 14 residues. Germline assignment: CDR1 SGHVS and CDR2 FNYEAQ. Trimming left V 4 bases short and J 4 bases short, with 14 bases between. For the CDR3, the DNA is TGTGCCAGCAGCTCTAAAGGACAGTTGTACGAGCAGTACTTC. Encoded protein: CASSSKGQLYEQYF.

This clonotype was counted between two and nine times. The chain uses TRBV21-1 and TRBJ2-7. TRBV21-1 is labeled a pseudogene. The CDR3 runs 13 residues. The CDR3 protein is CASSKVGFHEQYF. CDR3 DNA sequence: TGTGCCAGCAGTAAGGTAGGGTTCCACGAGCAGTACTTC.

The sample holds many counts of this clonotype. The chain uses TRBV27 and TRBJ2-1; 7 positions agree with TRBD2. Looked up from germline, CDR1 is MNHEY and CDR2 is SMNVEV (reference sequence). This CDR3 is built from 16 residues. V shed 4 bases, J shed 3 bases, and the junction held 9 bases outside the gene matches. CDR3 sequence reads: CASSSRDYPFYNEQFF. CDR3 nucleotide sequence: TGTGCCAGCAGTTCCCGGGACTACCCGTTCTACAATGAGCAGTTCTTC.

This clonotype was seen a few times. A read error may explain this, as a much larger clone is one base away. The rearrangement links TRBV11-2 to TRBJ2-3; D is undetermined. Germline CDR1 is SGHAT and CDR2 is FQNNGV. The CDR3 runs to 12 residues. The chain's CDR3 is CASSLTLLTRYF. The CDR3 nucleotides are TGTGCCAGCAGTTTGACCCTTCTTACGCGGTATTTT.

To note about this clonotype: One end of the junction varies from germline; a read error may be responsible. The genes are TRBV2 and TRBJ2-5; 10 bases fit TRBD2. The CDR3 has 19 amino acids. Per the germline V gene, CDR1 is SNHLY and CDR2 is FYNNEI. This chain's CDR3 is CASGEEGLAGVRHQETQYF. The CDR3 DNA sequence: TGTGCCAGCGGTGAAGAGGGCCTAGCGGGGGTCAGGCACCAAGAGACCCAGTACTTC.

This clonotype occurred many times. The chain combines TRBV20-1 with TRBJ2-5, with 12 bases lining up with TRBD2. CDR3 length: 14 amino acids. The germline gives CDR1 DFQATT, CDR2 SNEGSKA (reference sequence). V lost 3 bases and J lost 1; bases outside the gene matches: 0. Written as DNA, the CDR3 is TGCAGTGCTAGGGGACTAGCGGGCCAAGAGACCCAGTACTTC. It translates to CSARGLAGQETQYF.

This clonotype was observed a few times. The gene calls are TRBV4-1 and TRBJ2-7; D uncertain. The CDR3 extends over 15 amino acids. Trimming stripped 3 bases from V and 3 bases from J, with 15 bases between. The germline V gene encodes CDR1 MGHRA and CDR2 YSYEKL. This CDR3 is CASSQLRNAGYEQYF. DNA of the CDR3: TGCGCCAGCAGCCAGTTAAGGAACGCAGGCTACGAGCAGTACTTC.

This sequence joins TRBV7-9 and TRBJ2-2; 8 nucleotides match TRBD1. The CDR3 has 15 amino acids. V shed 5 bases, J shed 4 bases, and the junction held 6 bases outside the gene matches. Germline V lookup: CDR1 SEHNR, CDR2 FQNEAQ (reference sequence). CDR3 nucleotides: TGTGCCAGCAGCGCAAGCGGACAGGGCACCGGGGAGCTGTTTTTT. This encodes CASSASGQGTGELFF.

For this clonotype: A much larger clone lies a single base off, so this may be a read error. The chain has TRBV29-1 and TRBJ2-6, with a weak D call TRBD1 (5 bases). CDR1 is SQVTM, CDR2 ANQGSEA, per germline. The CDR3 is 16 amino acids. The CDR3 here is CSVELRAISGANVPTF. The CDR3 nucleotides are TGCAGCGTTGAACTTCGGGCGATCTCTGGGGCCAACGTCCCGACTTTC.

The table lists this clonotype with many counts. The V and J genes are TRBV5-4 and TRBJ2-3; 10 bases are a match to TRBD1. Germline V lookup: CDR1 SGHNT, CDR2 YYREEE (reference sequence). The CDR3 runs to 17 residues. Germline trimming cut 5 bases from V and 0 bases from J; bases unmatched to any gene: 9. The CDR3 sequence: CASSTDRGSLSTDTQYF. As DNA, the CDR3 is TGTGCCAGCAGTACGGACAGGGGGAGCCTTAGCACAGATACGCAGTATTTT.